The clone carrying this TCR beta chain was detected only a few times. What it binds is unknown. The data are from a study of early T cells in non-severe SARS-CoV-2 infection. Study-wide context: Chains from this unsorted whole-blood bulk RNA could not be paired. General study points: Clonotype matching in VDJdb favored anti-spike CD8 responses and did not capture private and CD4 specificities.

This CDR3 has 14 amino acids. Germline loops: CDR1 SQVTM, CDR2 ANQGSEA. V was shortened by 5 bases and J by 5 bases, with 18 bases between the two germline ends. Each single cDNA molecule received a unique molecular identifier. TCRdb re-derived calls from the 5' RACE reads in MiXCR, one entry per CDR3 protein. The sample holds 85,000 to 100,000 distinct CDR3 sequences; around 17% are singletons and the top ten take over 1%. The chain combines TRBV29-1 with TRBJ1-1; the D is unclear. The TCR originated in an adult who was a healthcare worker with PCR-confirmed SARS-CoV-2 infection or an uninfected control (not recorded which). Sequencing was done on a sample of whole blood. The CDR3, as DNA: TGCAGCGTTCTTAGTCTCTTAGATAGAACTGAAGCTTTCTTT. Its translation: CSVLSLLDRTEAFF.